This T cell receptor beta chain was documented in a study of tumor-infiltrating lymphocytes in primary liver carcinoma. Study details: Spanning 30 to 69 years of age, the patients were men and women. The study obtained roughly 3.5 to 7.13 million productive TCRbeta reads per sample, similar across tissue types. Study-wide points: Tumors had a significantly higher top-250-clone fraction than blood (p = 0.039).

With respect to this clonotype: Its antigen is as yet unknown.

Unsorted whole blood yielded blood RNA, and germline DNA was extracted as well. Before surgery, roughly 4 milliliters of EDTA blood were taken. With a constant-region primer, TCR beta cDNA was made from around 520 ng of total RNA. Library construction for TCR beta comprised three nested multiplex PCR rounds performed with slightly modified ARM-PCR. TRBV1-TRBV30 forward primers and a C-beta reverse primer were used in the first two PCR rounds, which each ran for 9 to 10 cycles. From the multiplex PCR reads, TCRdb called clonotypes with MiXCR, one entry per CDR3 protein. The sample lists 330,000 or so distinct CDR3 sequences; roughly two thirds were seen once. Germline loops: CDR1 GTSNPN, CDR2 SVGIG (reference sequence). Trimming removed 0 bases from V and 3 bases from J, with 6 bases in between. The CDR3 consists of 12 residues.

The sequence was obtained from a middle-aged man with primary liver carcinoma and hepatitis B virus infection. Sequencing used peripheral blood. V usage is TRBV30 and J usage is TRBJ2-7; D is unresolved. CDR3 loop: CAWSVGNYEQYF. The DNA for the CDR3 is TGTGCCTGGAGTGTAGGGAACTACGAGCAGTACTTC.